This T cell receptor beta chain was recorded in a study of cytomegalovirus exposure and HLA in healthy donors. About the research overall: An earlier analysis identified 120 million or so unique TCR beta sequences in about 170 million T cells. Study-wide results and limits: Common viral pathogens seemed, in a later analysis, to connect with several of the most significant clusters. In an earlier analysis, in roughly 580 donors, most V segments appeared productive either ~90% or ~30% of the time.

Researchers ran the PCR with 60 Vbeta and 13 Jbeta primers. The data were produced by immunoSEQ multiplex PCR, yet TCRdb's version contains in-frame clones alone and is incomplete. The table includes approximately 190,000 clones, 75% to 90% detected once. The V segment lost 4 bases and the J segment 6 bases; nucleotides outside the gene matches: 10. The germline V gene has CDR1 SGHRS and CDR2 YFSETQ. The CDR3 is made up of 15 amino acids. On this clone itself: What it binds is not known.

What was sequenced was PBMCs. This chain uses TRBV5-1 with TRBJ2-1; TRBD1 matches at 7 bases. This TCR derives from a man between 40 and 49 years old in good health and CMV-seropositive. Here the CDR3 reads CASSRNPTGSNEQFF. In DNA, the CDR3 is TGCGCCAGCAGCAGAAACCCGACAGGGTCCAATGAGCAGTTCTTC.